Shown below are 30 T cell receptor beta chains from a single sample sequenced in a study of cytomegalovirus exposure and HLA in healthy donors. The PCR had 60 Vbeta and 13 Jbeta primers. Profiled with immunoSEQ multiplex PCR; TCRdb holds only in-frame clones, not every one. The sample consists of some 110,000 clones, 77% of them appearing once. The sequenced material came from PBMCs. Receptor source: a woman in her 40s in good health and CMV-seropositive.

In nucleotides, the CDR3 is TGTGCCAGCAGCGTAGTCGGGTCGAACACCGGGGAGCTGTTTTTT. Its translation: CASSVVGSNTGELFF. V usage is TRBV9 and J usage is TRBJ2-2; D is uncertain. The ends were cut back, 0 bases at V and 0 bases at J, with 6 bases in the middle. CDR3 length: 15 amino acids. The germline V gene encodes CDR1 SGDLS and CDR2 YYNGEE. The full variable domain, rest sourced from reference TRBV9 and TRBJ2-2, is DSGVTQTPKHLITATGQRVTLRCSPRSGDLSVYWYQQSLDQGLQFLIQYYNGEERAKGNILERFSAQQFPDLHSELNLSSLELGDSALYFCASSVVGSNTGELFFGEGSRLTVL.

This chain joins TRBV10-2 and TRBJ2-1; possible D gene TRBD2, 5 bases. This CDR3 comprises 14 residues. CDR1 WSHSY and CDR2 SAAADI come from the germline V gene. With 8 bases removed from V and 0 bases from J, the gap between germline ends came to 11 bases. The CDR3 loop reads CASVSGSSYNEQFF. CDR3 nucleotides: TGCGCCAGCGTAAGCGGTAGCTCCTACAATGAGCAGTTCTTC.

The CDR3 DNA is TGCAGCGTTGACGAACTAGCGGGAGGTTTCGCAGATACGCAGTATTTT. It is translated as CSVDELAGGFADTQYF. The chain recombines TRBV29-1 with TRBJ2-3; 12 nucleotides match TRBD2. CDR3 length equals 16 residues. Germline values: CDR1 SQVTM, CDR2 ANQGSEA. The J segment lost 4 bases and the V segment lost 3 bases, leaving 8 bases of the junction unmatched.

In its sample, this clone was seen a few times. The chain links TRBV19 to TRBJ1-2; D gene uncertain. The CDR3 has 13 residues. V lost 9 bases, J lost 0 bases, and 11 bases lay in between. CDR1 is LNHDA, CDR2 SQIVND, per germline (reference sequence). The CDR3 protein is CASLERANYGYTF. In DNA form, the CDR3 reads TGTGCCAGCCTCGAGAGGGCTAACTATGGCTACACCTTC.

This sequence joins TRBV5-1 and TRBJ2-1, with 9 bases that match TRBD1. The germline V gene encodes CDR1 SGHRS and CDR2 YFSETQ. Trimming removed 0 bases from V and 7 bases from J; junction bases left unmatched: 5. The CDR3 loop spans 15 amino acids. The chain's CDR3 is CASSLVGTGINEQFF. CDR3 DNA: TGCGCCAGCAGCTTGGTTGGGACAGGGATTAATGAGCAGTTCTTC.

This clone showed up just a few times. The CDR3: CASSLLSGDNEQFF. CDR3 DNA sequence: TGTGCCAGCAGCTTGCTTTCTGGAGACAATGAGCAGTTCTTC. This chain links TRBV5-4 with TRBJ2-1; D is ambiguous. Germline V gene lookup returns CDR1 SGHNT and CDR2 YYREEE (reference sequence). The CDR3 has 14 amino acids. Between the trimmed V and J ends, which lost 1 base and 5 bases, there was a span of 10 bases.

This clone was seen a handful of times. The chain is built from TRBV2 and TRBJ1-4; maybe TRBD1 (6 bases). Germline V gene sequence: CDR1 SNHLY, CDR2 FYNNEI. This CDR3 contains 16 residues. V was shortened by 6 bases and J by 1 base, with 15 bases between the two germline ends. The CDR3 region has the DNA TGTGCCAGCAGGATTCAACAGGGTCGAACTAATGAAAAACTGTTTTTT. Encoded protein: CASRIQQGRTNEKLFF.

The table lists this clone with a count of one. The rearrangement links TRBV5-5 to TRBJ2-5, with 7 nucleotides matching TRBD1. Per germline, CDR1 SGHKS and CDR2 YYEKEE (reference sequence). This CDR3 comprises 15 residues. Germline trimming cut 4 bases from V and 2 bases from J; bases unmatched to any gene: 8. For the CDR3, the DNA is TGTGCCAGCAGCGCCTCGACAGGGACGCAAGAGACCCAGTACTTC. It codes for CASSASTGTQETQYF.

The chain links TRBV9 to TRBJ2-2, with a possible D match to TRBD2 (5 bases). Germline CDR1 and CDR2: SGDLS and YYNGEE. The CDR3 totals 15 residues. The ends were cut back, 2 bases at V and 1 base at J, with 9 bases in the middle. CDR3 in amino acids: CASSVGSRNTGELFF. In nucleotides, the CDR3 is TGTGCCAGCAGCGTTGGGAGTCGGAACACCGGGGAGCTGTTTTTT.

The chain uses TRBV5-1 and TRBJ2-1; 7 nucleotides align to TRBD1. The CDR3 loop spans 14 amino acids. The J segment lost 7 bases and the V segment lost 4 bases, leaving 8 bases of the junction unmatched. Per the germline V gene, CDR1 is SGHRS and CDR2 is YFSETQ. CDR3 in DNA: TGCGCCAGCAGCCGAGGGACAGTAGGGAATGAGCAGTTCTTC. Translation gives CASSRGTVGNEQFF.

This clone was seen a few times. J is TRBJ1-2 and V is TRBV6-5; 7 bases are shared with TRBD1. The junction had 8 bases not matched to a gene; V was cut back by 6 bases and J by 7 bases. CDR1 MNHEY and CDR2 SVGAGI come from the germline V gene. The CDR3 is 13 amino acids. This CDR3 is CASRQNRGGGYTF. In DNA, the CDR3 is TGTGCCAGCAGACAGAACAGGGGCGGTGGCTACACCTTC.

The chain combines TRBV27 with TRBJ1-1; D unresolved. The CDR3 contains 13 residues. Germline CDR1 MNHEY, CDR2 SMNVEV (reference sequence). Trimming left V 1 base short and J 7 bases short, with 10 bases between. CDR3 bases: TGTGCCAGCAGTTTATGGGTTAGCGGTGAAGCTTTCTTT. Translated, it gives CASSLWVSGEAFF.

This clone appeared a few times. The chain uses TRBV7-9 and TRBJ1-1; 7 positions agree with TRBD1. Looked up from germline, CDR1 is SEHNR and CDR2 is FQNEAQ (reference sequence). The V segment lost 4 bases and the J segment 4 bases; nucleotides outside the gene matches: 3. The CDR3 is made up of 13 amino acids. The CDR3 region is CASSSQGPTEAFF. The CDR3 nucleotides read TGTGCCAGCAGCTCACAGGGGCCCACTGAAGCTTTCTTT.

The count of this clone is one. V and J are TRBV20-1 and TRBJ2-7, with TRBD1 as a possible D gene (5 bases). The CDR3 length is 11 residues. V lost 4 bases to trimming and J lost 3 bases, with 7 bases between them. Germline CDR1 is DFQATT and CDR2 is SNEGSKA (reference sequence). CDR3 protein: CSATTVYEQYF. The CDR3 nucleotides are TGCAGTGCTACGACAGTCTACGAGCAGTACTTC.

CDR3 sequence: CASTLAWGREDGYTF. The DNA of the CDR3 is TGTGCCAGCACCCTAGCCTGGGGCAGGGAGGATGGCTACACCTTC. The chain carries TRBV7-2 and TRBJ1-2, with D possibly being TRBD1 (5 bases). Per the germline V gene, CDR1 is SGHTA and CDR2 is FQGNSA. The CDR3 runs to 15 residues. With 7 bases removed from V and 6 bases from J, the gap between germline ends came to 21 bases.

This clone was seen just once. V usage is TRBV28 and J usage is TRBJ1-2, with 7 bases lining up with TRBD1. Trimming removed 6 bases from V and 4 bases from J; junction bases left unmatched: 14. The CDR3 is 16 residues long. The germline V gene has CDR1 MDHEN and CDR2 SYDVKM. The CDR3: CASSLGGTGAVYGYTF. CDR3 nucleotide sequence: TGTGCCAGCAGCCTAGGGGGTACAGGGGCTGTCTATGGCTACACCTTC.

This chain links TRBV19 with TRBJ1-1; maybe TRBD1 (6 bases). V lost 3 bases and J lost 2, with 13 bases in between. The CDR3 runs to 15 residues. CDR1 is LNHDA and CDR2 is SQIVND in the germline V gene (reference sequence). The CDR3 region is CASSMRGTENTEAFF. As DNA, the CDR3 is TGTGCCAGTAGTATGAGGGGGACGGAAAACACTGAAGCTTTCTTT.

This chain uses TRBV10-3 with TRBJ2-1; D is perhaps TRBD2 (6 bases). Germline CDR1 ENHRY, CDR2 SYGVKD. The CDR3 length is 11 residues. V lost 4 bases, J lost 9 bases, and 7 bases lay in between. The CDR3 sequence: CAISGGLEQFF. The CDR3 nucleotides are TGTGCCATCAGTGGGGGACTTGAGCAGTTCTTC.

The chain recombines TRBV28 with TRBJ2-6; 10 positions match TRBD1. The CDR3 length is 20 residues. V lost 7 bases and J lost 1; bases outside the gene matches: 16. CDR1 is MDHEN and CDR2 is SYDVKM in the germline V gene. The CDR3 loop reads CASTETQTGTGVSGANVLTF. The CDR3 nucleotides are TGTGCCAGCACCGAGACCCAAACCGGGACAGGGGTTTCTGGGGCCAACGTCCTGACTTTC.

Comment on this clone: The junction shows a germline mismatch at one end, possibly a read error. The chain links TRBV18 to TRBJ1-1, with a weak D call TRBD1 (6 bases). The CDR3 totals 16 residues. The germline V gene encodes CDR1 KGHSH and CDR2 LQKENI. The CDR3 loop is CASSWGQGQLKTEAFF. For the CDR3, the DNA is TGTGCCAGCTCATGGGGGCAGGGGCAACTGAAGACTGAAGCTTTCTTT.

The count of this clone is one. The chain uses TRBV29-1 and TRBJ2-5; D call uncertain. There are 14 residues in the CDR3. V shed 5 bases and J shed 0 bases, with 13 bases lying between them. In germline, CDR1 is SQVTM, CDR2 ANQGSEA. CDR3 DNA: TGCAGCGTTAAACAGAAACCGTACCAAGAGACCCAGTACTTC. Residues: CSVKQKPYQETQYF. The variable domain in full, completed from reference TRBV29-1 and TRBJ2-5, reads SAVISQKPSRDICQRGTSLTIQCQVDSQVTMMFWYRQQPGQSLTLIATANQGSEATYESGFVIDKFPISRPNLTFSTLTVSNMSPEDSSIYLCSVKQKPYQETQYFGPGTRLLVL.

The V and J genes are TRBV9 and TRBJ2-7; D gene ambiguous. CDR3 length equals 14 residues. Trimming removed 1 base at V and 0 bases at J, with 8 bases between. The germline CDR1 and CDR2 sequences are SGDLS and YYNGEE. Here the CDR3 DNA reads TGTGCCAGCAGCGTATCGTCGAGCTCCTACGAGCAGTACTTC. Amino acids: CASSVSSSSYEQYF.

V and J are TRBV6-5 and TRBJ2-2; D call uncertain. The CDR3 extends over 14 amino acids. V lost 2 bases to trimming and J lost 4 bases, with 8 bases between them. Germline CDR1 reads MNHEY; CDR2 reads SVGAGI. CDR3 sequence: CASSYVLSTGELFF. The CDR3 DNA sequence: TGTGCCAGCAGTTACGTTCTAAGCACCGGGGAGCTGTTTTTT.

V gene TRBV7-3 combines with J gene TRBJ1-5, with no clear D. V dropped 5 bases and J dropped 7 bases, with 12 bases sitting between them. This CDR3 has 13 amino acids. CDR1 and CDR2 from the germline V gene are SGHTA and FQGTGA. In DNA form, the CDR3 reads TGTGCCAGCAGCGTCACTGGAGGACAGCCCCAGCATTTT. This translates into CASSVTGGQPQHF.

In its sample, this clone was seen a few times. The rearrangement uses TRBV11-2 and TRBJ1-1; no clear D. The CDR3 loop spans 15 amino acids. V lost 7 bases and J lost 3, with 18 bases in between. Germline V gene lookup returns CDR1 SGHAT and CDR2 FQNNGV. CDR3: CASTQRGWLDTEAFF. In nucleotides, the CDR3 is TGTGCCAGCACCCAACGAGGTTGGTTGGACACTGAAGCTTTCTTT.

The chain recombines TRBV2 with TRBJ1-2; D possibly corresponds to TRBD1 (5 bases). Germline CDR1 reads SNHLY; CDR2 reads FYNNEI. The CDR3 is 17 amino acids. Trimming stripped 0 bases from V and 0 bases from J, with 14 bases between. CDR3 in amino acids: CASSEAWQGQANYGYTF. As DNA, the CDR3 is TGTGCCAGCAGTGAAGCATGGCAGGGCCAGGCTAACTATGGCTACACCTTC.

This chain uses TRBV7-9 with TRBJ1-2; TRBD1 matches 7 bases. This CDR3 spans 13 amino acids. With 2 bases clipped from V and 4 bases from J, the junction kept 1 base outside the gene matches. Germline V gene sequence: CDR1 SEHNR, CDR2 FQNEAQ (reference sequence). DNA of the CDR3: TGTGCCAGCAGCTTAAGGGGGCGCTATGGCTACACCTTC. Translation gives CASSLRGRYGYTF.

The rearrangement links TRBV27 to TRBJ2-5; D unclear. V was shortened by 3 bases and J by 5 bases, with 10 bases between the two germline ends. The CDR3 is 13 residues long. CDR1 MNHEY and CDR2 SMNVEV come from the germline V gene (reference sequence). Here the CDR3 DNA reads TGTGCCAGCAGTTTGTCTGCGGTGGAGACCCAGTACTTC. Translating gives CASSLSAVETQYF.

The rearrangement links TRBV10-3 to TRBJ1-1; 7 nucleotides agree with TRBD1. The J segment lost 3 bases and the V segment lost 1 base, leaving 5 bases of the junction unmatched. The V gene's germline CDR1 is ENHRY and CDR2 SYGVKD. The CDR3 has 15 amino acids. The CDR3 spells CAISELGGVYTEAFF. The CDR3 DNA is TGTGCCATCAGTGAGTTAGGGGGCGTTTACACTGAAGCTTTCTTT.

CDR3 coding DNA: TGTGCCAGCAGTGAAGGGGACAGGCGACGTGCTAATGAAAAACTGTTTTTT. It translates to CASSEGDRRRANEKLFF. The V and J genes are TRBV2 and TRBJ1-4; 8 bases map to TRBD1. The ends lost 1 base at V and 3 bases at J; junction bases unmatched: 7. CDR1 SNHLY and CDR2 FYNNEI come from the germline V gene. There are 17 residues in the CDR3. Based on the CDR3 plus reference TRBV2 and TRBJ1-4, the full variable domain is EPEVTQTPSHQVTQMGQEVILRCVPISNHLYFYWYRQILGQKVEFLVSFYNNEISEKSEIFDDQFSVERPDGSNFTLKIRSTKLEDSAMYFCASSEGDRRRANEKLFFGSGTQLSVL.